This T cell receptor beta chain is from a study of cytomegalovirus exposure and HLA in healthy donors. The CDR3 sequence is 14 residues long. The V gene's germline CDR1 is MNHEY and CDR2 SVGAGI. J lost 8 bases, V lost 2 bases, and 7 bases had no gene match. The study, taken as a whole, reports: It has been reported that TCR beta sequences accurately predicted the HLA-A and HLA-B alleles of most subjects. The classifier reportedly diagnosed cytomegalovirus status with high sensitivity and specificity. In a later analysis, productive TCRs from donors in an Asian-associated ancestry cluster reportedly carried fewer N-insertions than the cohort mean.

This PCR relied on a set of 60 Vbeta primers and 13 Jbeta primers. Method: immunoSEQ multiplex PCR; TCRdb's copy keeps in-frame clones and lacks some. The table lists fewer than 200,000 clones, around 83% of them singletons. A remark on this clone: The antigen remains unidentified.

The sequencing input was PBMCs. The sequence derives from a man aged 25-45 years in good health and CMV-seropositive. The chain uses TRBV6-5 and TRBJ1-2; 8 bases match TRBD1. As DNA, the CDR3 is TGTGCCAGCAGTTACATAGGGACAGGCGGGGGCTACACCTTC. Its translation: CASSYIGTGGGYTF.